This is a list of T cell receptor beta chains from one sample in a study of T cell responses to AZD1222 COVID-19 vaccine. Measured with immunoSEQ multiplex PCR; TCRdb has only the in-frame clones, and not every one. The sample contains over 65,000 clones, 80% to 90% of which appear only once. Sequences were derived from peripheral blood, sampled on day 0 of AZD1222 vaccination. The receptor source for this set is an adult in good health. Both conserved end residues are part of each CDR3. Each record gives: D gene, clone size, V gene, J gene, CDR3 DNA, CDR3 protein. The D gene is left open where the match is weak. The listing skips clone size in some rows; elsewhere it reads once, few, many or a size class.

d_gene: TRBD1; abundance: .; v_gene: TRBV19; j_gene: TRBJ2-3; CDR3nt: TGTGCCAGTAGTGCGACAGGGGCAGATACGCAGTATTTT; CDR3aa: CASSATGADTQYF
d_gene: .; abundance: .; v_gene: TRBV7-3; j_gene: TRBJ1-1; CDR3nt: TGTGCCAGCAGCCTCACAGAGAACACTGAAGCTTTCTTT; CDR3aa: CASSLTENTEAFF
d_gene: .; abundance: .; v_gene: TRBV12-3/TRBV12-4; j_gene: TRBJ1-1; CDR3nt: TGTGCCAGCAGTCCAAGGGGGGGGACTGAAGCTTTCTTT; CDR3aa: CASSPRGGTEAFF
d_gene: TRBD1; abundance: .; v_gene: TRBV27; j_gene: TRBJ1-1; CDR3nt: TGTGCCAGCAGTTCACAGGGGAAGGAAGCTTTCTTT; CDR3aa: CASSSQGKEAFF
d_gene: .; abundance: .; v_gene: TRBV6-5; j_gene: TRBJ1-1; CDR3nt: TGTGCCAGCATTAAGGGACCCCTGAACACTGAAGCTTTCTTT; CDR3aa: CASIKGPLNTEAFF
d_gene: .; abundance: .; v_gene: TRBV24-1; j_gene: TRBJ2-1; CDR3nt: TGTGCCACCAGTGGGTCTAGCGATAACAATGAGCAGTTCTTC; CDR3aa: CATSGSSDNNEQFF
d_gene: .; abundance: .; v_gene: TRBV7-2; j_gene: TRBJ2-6; CDR3nt: TGTGCCAGCAGCCCTGCGACCGTAATAGCCAACGTCCTGACTTTC; CDR3aa: CASSPATVIANVLTF
d_gene: TRBD1; abundance: .; v_gene: TRBV9; j_gene: TRBJ1-1; CDR3nt: TGTGCCAGCAGCATTAAACCGACAGGGCCTGAAGCTTTCTTT; CDR3aa: CASSIKPTGPEAFF
d_gene: .; abundance: .; v_gene: TRBV2; j_gene: TRBJ2-7; CDR3nt: TGTGCCAGCAGCCCGCGGCGGGCCTACGAGCAGTACTTC; CDR3aa: CASSPRRAYEQYF
d_gene: .; abundance: .; v_gene: TRBV19; j_gene: TRBJ1-6; CDR3nt: TGTGCCAGTAGTAAAGGCTCAGCGGGGAATAATTCACCCCTCCACTTT; CDR3aa: CASSKGSAGNNSPLHF
d_gene: .; abundance: .; v_gene: TRBV28; j_gene: TRBJ2-7; CDR3nt: TGTGCCAGCAGCACCACTTTCCAGCAGTACTTC; CDR3aa: CASSTTFQQYF
d_gene: .; abundance: .; v_gene: TRBV7-3; j_gene: TRBJ2-3; CDR3nt: TGTGCCAGCAGCTCACGGGACGGGGGTAAAGATACGCAGTATTTT; CDR3aa: CASSSRDGGKDTQYF
d_gene: .; abundance: .; v_gene: TRBV28; j_gene: TRBJ1-2; CDR3nt: TGTGCCAGCAGCCAAAACAGGGTCTATGGCTACACCTTC; CDR3aa: CASSQNRVYGYTF
d_gene: .; abundance: .; v_gene: TRBV5-4; j_gene: TRBJ2-3; CDR3nt: TGTGCCAGCAGGGCGAAGGGGGTGGAAAGTGGAGATACGCAGTATTTT; CDR3aa: CASRAKGVESGDTQYF
d_gene: .; abundance: .; v_gene: TRBV30; j_gene: TRBJ1-2; CDR3nt: TGTGCCTGGACTCGAGGGAATTCTGGCTACACCTTC; CDR3aa: CAWTRGNSGYTF
d_gene: .; abundance: few; v_gene: TRBV18; j_gene: TRBJ2-7; CDR3nt: TGTGCCAGCTCCCCGGGCCGTGAGCAGTACTTC; CDR3aa: CASSPGREQYF
d_gene: .; abundance: .; v_gene: TRBV3-1/TRBV3-2; j_gene: TRBJ1-1; CDR3nt: TGTGCCAGCAGCCCTGACAGCTCGAACACTGAAGCTTTCTTT; CDR3aa: CASSPDSSNTEAFF
d_gene: .; abundance: few; v_gene: TRBV6-1; j_gene: TRBJ1-2; CDR3nt: TGTGCCAGCAGTGAAAGCGGGGGAGGCCCCTATGGCTACACCTTC; CDR3aa: CASSESGGGPYGYTF
d_gene: TRBD1; abundance: .; v_gene: TRBV5-1; j_gene: TRBJ2-2; CDR3nt: TGCGCCAGCAGCTTGGAACAGGGGGCAACGGGGGAGCTGTTTTTT; CDR3aa: CASSLEQGATGELFF
d_gene: .; abundance: .; v_gene: TRBV25-1; j_gene: TRBJ2-3; CDR3nt: TGTGCCAGCAGTGAAGGGGGAGTTAGCACAGATACGCAGTATTTT; CDR3aa: CASSEGGVSTDTQYF
d_gene: .; abundance: .; v_gene: TRBV27; j_gene: TRBJ2-7; CDR3nt: TGTGCCAGCAGTTCCCGGAGGAGCTCCTACGAGCAGTACTTC; CDR3aa: CASSSRRSSYEQYF
d_gene: .; abundance: .; v_gene: TRBV7-2; j_gene: TRBJ2-5; CDR3nt: TGTGCCAGCAGCTTAGGACGGGAGAGGATGGAGACCCAGTACTTC; CDR3aa: CASSLGRERMETQYF
d_gene: .; abundance: .; v_gene: TRBV9; j_gene: TRBJ2-2; CDR3nt: TGTGCCAGCAGCGGTGGCGGAGCGAACACCGGGGAGCTGTTTTTT; CDR3aa: CASSGGGANTGELFF
d_gene: TRBD1; abundance: .; v_gene: TRBV6-5; j_gene: TRBJ2-6; CDR3nt: TGTGCCCTCGGGACAGGGGCCCCTGGGGCCAACGTCCTGACTTTC; CDR3aa: CALGTGAPGANVLTF
d_gene: TRBD1; abundance: few; v_gene: TRBV5-1; j_gene: TRBJ1-5; CDR3nt: TGCGCCAGCAGCTTGGGAACAGGGGCCGAGCAGCCCCAGCATTTT; CDR3aa: CASSLGTGAEQPQHF
d_gene: .; abundance: .; v_gene: TRBV18; j_gene: TRBJ1-4; CDR3nt: TGTGCCAGCTCACCCCGGTCTACAGGCGAAAATGAAAAACTGTTTTTT; CDR3aa: CASSPRSTGENEKLFF
d_gene: .; abundance: .; v_gene: TRBV5-6; j_gene: TRBJ1-5; CDR3nt: TGTGCCAGCAGCTCCTGGGCGGGCAATCAGCCCCAGCATTTT; CDR3aa: CASSSWAGNQPQHF
d_gene: .; abundance: .; v_gene: TRBV28; j_gene: TRBJ1-2; CDR3nt: TGTGCCAGCAGTCCCCACGGAAGGGGGTATGGCTACACCTTC; CDR3aa: CASSPHGRGYGYTF